The rows below give T cell receptor beta chains drawn from one sample of a study of OX40 agonist ivuxolimab in advanced cancers. The data were produced by immunoSEQ multiplex PCR, yet TCRdb's version contains in-frame clones alone and is incomplete. The sample shows fewer than 40,000 clones, 65% to 90% of them seen only once. The sample in question was CD4+ or CD8+ T cells sorted from blood, obtained in a trial of the OX40 agonist ivuxolimab. Every receptor here comes from an adult with an advanced solid tumor such as melanoma, head and neck, liver or kidney cancer. Each CDR3 is given with its conserved first and last residue. Each record gives: clone size, J gene, V gene, D gene, CDR3 DNA, CDR3 protein. D genes are given only for firm matches. Clone sizes are given selectively: once, few, many, or a class where the clone is expanded.

NA TRBJ1-5 TRBV7-2 NA TGTGCCAGCAGCAGTAGGGGAAGAGAGCAGCCCCAGCATTTT CASSSRGREQPQHF
NA TRBJ2-6 TRBV7-9 NA TGTGCCAGCAGCTTAGGGACACCGGGGGCCAACGTCCTGACTTTC CASSLGTPGANVLTF
NA TRBJ2-7 TRBV5-1 NA TGCGCCAGCAGCTTGGAAGTTGGTGGGTCCTACGAGCAGTACTTC CASSLEVGGSYEQYF
few TRBJ1-4 TRBV5-3 NA TGTGCGTGGGAGCTTAATGAAAAACTGTTTTTT CAWELNEKLFF
NA TRBJ1-6 TRBV5-1 TRBD1 TGCGCCAGCAGCTTGAAACACAGGGGCTCCTATAATTCACCCCTCCACTTT CASSLKHRGSYNSPLHF
NA TRBJ1-6 TRBV25-1 TRBD1 TGTGCCAGCAGTGAATCAGGGGGGGGTTCACCCCTCCACTTT CASSESGGGSPLHF
NA TRBJ2-3 TRBV5-1 TRBD1 TGCGCCAGCAGCTTGGACAGGGGAACAGATACGCAGTATTTT CASSLDRGTDTQYF
NA TRBJ1-6 TRBV28 TRBD1 TGTGCCAGCAGGGGACAGGGCTATTCACCCCTCCACTTT CASRGQGYSPLHF
NA TRBJ1-6 TRBV5-1 NA TGCGCCAGCACGTCAGACTATAATTCACCCCTCCACTTT CASTSDYNSPLHF
NA TRBJ2-1 TRBV2 NA TGTGCCAGCAGTGAATTTAGCGTTAGGGGCAATGAGCAGTTCTTC CASSEFSVRGNEQFF
NA TRBJ1-2 TRBV18 NA TGTGCCAGCTCACCACCGTCGGGGTATGGCTACACCTTC CASSPPSGYGYTF
NA TRBJ1-1 TRBV7-2 NA TGTGCCAGCAGCTCCAGCGGACATTACACTGAAGCTTTCTTT CASSSSGHYTEAFF
NA TRBJ2-7 TRBV19 NA TGTGCCAGTAGTATACAGGAGGGCCAGGAGCAGTACTTC CASSIQEGQEQYF
NA TRBJ2-7 TRBV28 NA TGTGCCAGCTTTTCAGGGGATGGGGACGAGCAGTACTTC CASFSGDGDEQYF
NA TRBJ2-3 TRBV7-3 TRBD2 TGTGCCAGCAGCCAAAATCGGCTAGCGGGGGGCTTGCAGGGTACGCAGTATTTT CASSQNRLAGGLQGTQYF
NA TRBJ2-2 TRBV5-1 TRBD1 TGCGCCAGCAGCCTACGGACAGGGATAGGGACCGGGGAGCTGTTTTTT CASSLRTGIGTGELFF
NA TRBJ2-1 TRBV27 TRBD2 TGTGCCAGCAGCCAAGGACTAGCGGGAGTGGGTGAGCAGTTCTTC CASSQGLAGVGEQFF
NA TRBJ2-5 TRBV2 TRBD2 TGTGCCAGCAGACCCCGGGTGTTAGCGGGAGAGACCCAGTACTTC CASRPRVLAGETQYF
medium-sized TRBJ1-1 TRBV6-1 NA TGTGCCAACGCCGGGACGGCGAACACTGAAGCTTTCTTT CANAGTANTEAFF
NA TRBJ1-5 TRBV7-2 NA TGTGCCAGCAGCTTTCAGGGCCCGGGGCCCCAGCATTTT CASSFQGPGPQHF
NA TRBJ2-3 TRBV9 NA TGTGCCAGCAGCGTAGCTCCGACAGAATCAGATACGCAGTATTTT CASSVAPTESDTQYF
NA TRBJ1-1 TRBV5-4 NA TGTGCCAGCAGCTTTGTGGAGAACACTGAAGCTTTCTTT CASSFVENTEAFF
NA TRBJ2-7 TRBV10-3 TRBD1 TGTGCCATCAGTGGGGGACAGGGGATCTACGAGCAGTACTTC CAISGGQGIYEQYF
NA TRBJ2-7 TRBV2 TRBD2 TGTGCCAGCAGTGAGACTAGCGGGCTTGGTGACTACGAGCAGTACTTC CASSETSGLGDYEQYF
once TRBJ2-5 TRBV6-1 NA TGTGCCACCGCGGAGGTCCAAGAGACCCAGTACTTC CATAEVQETQYF
NA TRBJ1-1 TRBV4-2 TRBD1 TGTGCCAGCAGCCAAAAGGGGGCCAGTGGTACTGAAGCTTTCTTT CASSQKGASGTEAFF
NA TRBJ2-7 TRBV6-6 TRBD2 TGTGCCAGCAGGCGTCGGGCTAGCGGGCCTTACGAGCAGTACTTC CASRRRASGPYEQYF
once TRBJ2-7 TRBV5-1 NA TGCGCCAGCAGCTTAGGTAGGCAGGGGAAGGTCGAGCAGTACTTC CASSLGRQGKVEQYF
NA TRBJ2-4 TRBV28 NA TGTGCCAGCAGTTTAACAGGGTTTTTTCAGTACTTC CASSLTGFFQYF
NA TRBJ2-5 TRBV5-6 NA TGTGCCAGCAGTGATCGAGTCCAAGAGACCCAGTACTTC CASSDRVQETQYF
NA TRBJ1-3 TRBV5-2 NA TGTGCCAGCAGCCAAGACTCTGGAAACACCATATATTTT CASSQDSGNTIYF
once TRBJ2-2 TRBV18 NA TGTGCCAGCTCACCCGGGACACCGGCCACCGGGGAGCTGTTTTTT CASSPGTPATGELFF
NA TRBJ1-1 TRBV9 NA TGTGCCAGCAGCGTCTCCGTGAGGGTAACTGAAGCTTTCTTT CASSVSVRVTEAFF
NA TRBJ2-7 TRBV28 NA TGTGCCAGCAGTTTGGGGACCCCCCAGGATGACGAGCAGTACTTC CASSLGTPQDDEQYF
NA TRBJ1-1 TRBV30 TRBD1 TGTGCCTGGCAGGGGGCGAGGGGTTCCTGGAACACTGAAGCTTTCTTT CAWQGARGSWNTEAFF
NA TRBJ1-1 TRBV10-3 NA TGTGCCATCAGTTCCCGGGAGGGGGGGGCAGCGGACACTGAAGCTTTCTTT CAISSREGGAADTEAFF
NA TRBJ2-2 TRBV5-6 TRBD2 TGTGCCAGCAGCCTCGGGGGGGCGAACACCGGGGAGCTGTTTTTT CASSLGGANTGELFF
once TRBJ1-1 TRBV13 NA TGTGCCAGCAGCCCTACGACAGGGAACACTGAAGCTTTCTTT CASSPTTGNTEAFF
NA TRBJ1-6 TRBV5-1 TRBD1 TGCGCCAGCAGCTTGGGCGGACAGGGGTTACTCCACTTT CASSLGGQGLLHF
NA TRBJ2-3 TRBV2 NA TGTGCCAGCAGACGGGACAATATAGTTGGCACAGATACGCAGTATTTT CASRRDNIVGTDTQYF
NA TRBJ2-3 TRBV6-1 NA TGTGCCAGCAACTACTACCGGGACTCACAGGATACGCAGTATTTT CASNYYRDSQDTQYF
NA TRBJ1-5 TRBV19 TRBD1 TGTGCCAGTAGTCCCCGACAGGGTCACCAGCCCCAGCATTTT CASSPRQGHQPQHF
NA TRBJ1-1 TRBV18 NA TGTGCCAGCTCACCACCGGGGAGGAACACTGAAGCTTTCTTT CASSPPGRNTEAFF
NA TRBJ1-6 TRBV14 NA TGTGCCAGCAGCTTCCGGACCAATTCACCCCTCCACTTT CASSFRTNSPLHF
few TRBJ2-6 TRBV6-5 TRBD2 TGTGCCAGCAGCCGGGGGGTTTCTGGGGCCAACGTCCTGACTTTC CASSRGVSGANVLTF
NA TRBJ1-2 TRBV12-2 NA TGTGCAAGTCTCCCGACAGGGGGCTATGGCTACACCTTC CASLPTGGYGYTF